Given below is one TCR beta chain in context. The assay was immunoSEQ multiplex PCR, and TCRdb's table has in-frame clones only and misses some. The sample yields around 15,000 clones, approximately 80% seen once. This entry is derived from a study of blood T cell repertoires in COVID-19. The CDR3 has 15 amino acids. Germline V CDR1 and CDR2: MDHEN, SYDVKM. Material for sequencing was peripheral blood. This clonotype was obtained from a man aged 80 or over with active COVID-19. The rearrangement uses TRBV28 and TRBJ2-3; 9 positions match TRBD2. The CDR3 sequence is CASRGSGRNRDTQYF. In nucleotides, the CDR3 is TGTGCGTCCAGGGGGAGCGGGAGGAACAGGGATACGCAGTATTTT.